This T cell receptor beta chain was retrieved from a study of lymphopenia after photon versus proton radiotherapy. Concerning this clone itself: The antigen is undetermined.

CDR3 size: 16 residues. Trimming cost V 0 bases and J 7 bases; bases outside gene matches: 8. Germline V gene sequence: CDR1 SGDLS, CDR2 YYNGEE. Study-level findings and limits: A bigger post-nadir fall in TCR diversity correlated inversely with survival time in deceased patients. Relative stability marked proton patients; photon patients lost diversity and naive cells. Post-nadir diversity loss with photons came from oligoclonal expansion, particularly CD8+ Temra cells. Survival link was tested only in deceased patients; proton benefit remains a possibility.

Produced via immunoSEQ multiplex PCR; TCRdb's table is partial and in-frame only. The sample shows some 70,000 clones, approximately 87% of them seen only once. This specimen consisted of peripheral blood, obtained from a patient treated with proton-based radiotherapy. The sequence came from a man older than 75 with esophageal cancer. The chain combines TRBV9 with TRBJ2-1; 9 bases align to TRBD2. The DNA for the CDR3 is TGTGCCAGCAGCGTAGCGGATAGCGGGGGTATTAATGAGCAGTTCTTC. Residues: CASSVADSGGINEQFF. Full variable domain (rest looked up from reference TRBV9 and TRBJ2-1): DSGVTQTPKHLITATGQRVTLRCSPRSGDLSVYWYQQSLDQGLQFLIQYYNGEERAKGNILERFSAQQFPDLHSELNLSSLELGDSALYFCASSVADSGGINEQFFGPGTRLTVL.